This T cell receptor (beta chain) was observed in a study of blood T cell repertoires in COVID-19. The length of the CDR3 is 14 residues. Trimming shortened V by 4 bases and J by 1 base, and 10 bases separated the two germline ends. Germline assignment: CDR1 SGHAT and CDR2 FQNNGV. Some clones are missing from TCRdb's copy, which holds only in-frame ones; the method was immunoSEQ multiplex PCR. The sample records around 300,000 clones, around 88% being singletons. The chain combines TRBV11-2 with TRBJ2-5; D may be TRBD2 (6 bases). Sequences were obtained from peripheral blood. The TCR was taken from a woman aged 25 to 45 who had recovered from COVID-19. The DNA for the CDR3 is TGTGCCAGCAGCTCCCGGGGGTTCCAAGAGACCCAGTACTTC. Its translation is CASSSRGFQETQYF.